Listed here are 27 T cell receptor beta chains from one sample, sequenced in a study of identical twins (TCRdb year 2016). The library relied on 5' RACE. Instrument used: Illumina HiSeq 2000. The public sequencing data were trimmed at Q25 with fastp and processed into clonotypes with MiXCR by TCRdb, which kept only in-frame beta chains. Duplicate CDR3 protein sequences are folded into a single record with the most common DNA and genes. Within this sample are 1,800,000 or so distinct CDR3 sequences, with about 32% of them counted one time only. About 0.27% of the sample goes to the ten largest clones. Sequencing was carried out using cord blood. Source of these receptors: a newborn girl in good health.

The CDR3 region has the DNA TGTGCCAGCAGCCTTAGGTCCGGGGCGATTAATCAGCCCCAGCATTTT. The encoded protein is CASSLRSGAINQPQHF. V is TRBV27 and J is TRBJ1-5; tentative D call: TRBD1 (5 bases). The ends were cut back, 6 bases at V and 4 bases at J, with 19 bases in the middle. Germline CDR1 reads MNHEY; CDR2 reads SMNVEV (reference sequence). The CDR3 runs to 16 residues.

This clonotype occurred a few times. This chain links TRBV7-8 with TRBJ2-1, with D perhaps TRBD2 (6 bases). The CDR3 totals 18 residues. CDR1 is SGHVS and CDR2 is FQNEAQ in the germline V gene. The V and J ends lost 2 bases and 7 bases respectively, with 24 bases between them. The CDR3 loop reads CASSLKWVYRESGNEQFF. DNA for the CDR3: TGTGCCAGCAGCTTAAAATGGGTGTATCGGGAGTCAGGTAATGAGCAGTTCTTC.

This clonotype was counted a single time. The chain couples TRBV10-3 to TRBJ1-2; possible D gene TRBD1, 6 bases. V lost 4 bases and J lost 5, with 17 bases in between. The CDR3 sequence is 15 residues long. CDR1 and CDR2 (germline): ENHRY, SYGVKD. The CDR3 nucleotides read TGTGCCATCAGTGTGGCCAGGGGAGGAGGGTATGGCTACACCTTC. Amino acid sequence: CAISVARGGGYGYTF.

This clonotype has just a few counts. This chain uses TRBV12-3 or TRBV12-4 with TRBJ2-7, with 7 nucleotides matching TRBD1. There are 15 residues in the CDR3. Germline trimming cut 3 bases from V and 4 bases from J; bases unmatched to any gene: 9. The CDR3 DNA reads TGTGCCAGCAGTTTGGAAGGGGGCCTTTTTTACGAGCAGTACTTC. Its protein is CASSLEGGLFYEQYF.

This clonotype has just a few counts. The chain recombines TRBV20-1 with TRBJ2-1; 7 nucleotides match TRBD2. Germline values: CDR1 DFQATT, CDR2 SNEGSKA (reference sequence). The trim removed 6 bases at V and 0 bases at J, leaving 8 bases unmatched. The CDR3 runs 15 residues. The CDR3 DNA follows: TGCAGTGCGGAGCTAGCGGCCGGCTCCTACAATGAGCAGTTCTTC. Its protein is CSAELAAGSYNEQFF.

This chain connects TRBV29-1 to TRBJ1-2; tentatively, D is TRBD1 (5 bases). The V gene's germline CDR1 is SQVTM and CDR2 ANQGSEA. The CDR3 runs 13 residues. Trimming shortened V by 3 bases and J by 1 base, and 9 bases separated the two germline ends. CDR3 in amino acids: CSVEEDNNYGYTF. For the CDR3, the DNA is TGCAGCGTTGAGGAGGACAATAACTATGGCTACACCTTC.

This chain links TRBV6-1 with TRBJ1-3, with TRBD1 matching over 7 bases. V was clipped by 6 bases and J by 1 base; unmatched bases: 9. The CDR3 has 16 residues. Germline CDR1 and CDR2: MNHNS and SASEGT. The CDR3 here is CASRLLDRPSGNTIYF. The CDR3, as DNA: TGTGCCAGCAGACTATTGGACAGGCCGTCTGGAAACACCATATATTTT.

As to this clonotype: The junction departs from the called germline gene at one end, perhaps through a read error. This chain uses TRBV5-1 with TRBJ2-3; D perhaps matches TRBD1 (5 bases). The CDR3 spans 13 residues. Germline V gene lookup returns CDR1 SGHRS and CDR2 YFSETQ. The CDR3 nucleotides read TGCGCCAGCAGCTTGGAGGGGCCAGATAAGCAGTATTTT. It yields the protein CASSLEGPDKQYF.

This clonotype was detected only a few times. The CDR3 is CASSLSPASSGANVLTF. CDR3 nucleotides: TGTGCCAGCAGTTTAAGTCCCGCCAGCTCTGGGGCCAACGTCCTGACTTTC. V gene TRBV27 combines with J gene TRBJ2-6; D is undetermined. The germline V and J ends were trimmed by 2 bases and 0 bases, with 11 bases remaining between them. Germline V CDR1 and CDR2: MNHEY, SMNVEV (reference sequence). This CDR3 spans 17 amino acids.

The chain joins TRBV5-8 to TRBJ1-2; 9 nucleotides align to TRBD1. The V gene end was trimmed by 4 bases and the J gene end by 8 bases; junction bases not matched to a gene: 9. The germline gives CDR1 SGHTS, CDR2 YDEGEE. This CDR3 comprises 14 residues. The CDR3 sequence is CASSIAWTGEGYTF. The CDR3 region has the DNA TGTGCCAGCAGCATAGCCTGGACAGGGGAAGGCTACACCTTC.

This chain uses TRBV7-6 with TRBJ2-5; 7 positions agree with TRBD1. CDR1 is SGHVS and CDR2 is FNYEAQ in the germline V gene. This CDR3 has 15 amino acids. The V segment lost 1 base and the J segment 11 bases; nucleotides outside the gene matches: 13. The DNA for the CDR3 is TGTGCCAGCAGCTTAGGGGACAGCCTCCTATCCGGGCAGTACTTC. It specifies CASSLGDSLLSGQYF.

This clonotype was detected a few times. The rearrangement joins TRBV5-1 to TRBJ2-5; D may correspond to TRBD1 or TRBD2 (7 bases each). This CDR3 contains 15 residues. From germline, CDR1 is SGHRS and CDR2 YFSETQ. Trimming removed 4 bases from V and 5 bases from J, with 18 bases in between. CDR3 sequence (DNA): TGCGCCAGCAGCGCCGGGGGAGGGGGCAAGGAGACCCAGTACTTC. This translates into CASSAGGGGKETQYF. Using reference TRBV5-1 and TRBJ2-5 for the parts outside the CDR3, the full variable domain is KAGVTQTPRYLIKTRGQQVTLSCSPISGHRSVSWYQQTPGQGLQFLFEYFSETQRNKGNFPGRFSGRQFSNSRSEMNVSTLELGDSALYLCASSAGGGGKETQYFGPGTRLLVL.

This clonotype occurred once. The V call is TRBV2, the J call TRBJ2-5, with 12 bases fitting TRBD2. Trimming cost V 8 bases and J 11 bases; bases outside gene matches: 15. The CDR3 is 15 residues long. Germline CDR1 SNHLY, CDR2 FYNNEI. The CDR3 loop reads CASVRTSGAYNEQYF. DNA of the CDR3: TGTGCCAGCGTCCGGACTAGCGGGGCCTACAATGAGCAGTACTTC.

The table lists this clonotype with many counts. This chain connects TRBV6-6 to TRBJ2-3; no clear D. This CDR3 comprises 13 residues. With 4 bases removed from V and 2 bases from J, the gap between germline ends came to 7 bases. Germline values: CDR1 MNHNY, CDR2 SVGAGI (reference sequence). CDR3: CASSSPNTDTQYF. The CDR3 DNA sequence: TGTGCCAGCAGTTCCCCGAACACAGATACGCAGTATTTT.

J is TRBJ2-7 and V is TRBV4-2; 7 bases are shared with TRBD2. This CDR3 has 16 amino acids. Germline V CDR1 and CDR2: LGHNA, YNFKEQ. Trimming took 0 bases from V and 1 from J; bases not matched to a gene: 6. The CDR3 is CASSQDRGVVSYEQYF. As DNA, the CDR3 is TGTGCCAGCAGCCAAGATCGGGGGGTAGTATCCTACGAGCAGTACTTC.

In its sample, this clonotype was seen a few times. The chain joins TRBV12-3 or TRBV12-4 to TRBJ2-3, with D tentatively TRBD2 (6 bases). The CDR3 extends over 15 amino acids. Trimming removed 3 bases from V and 0 bases from J, with 10 bases in between. The CDR3 loop is CASSFLARSTDTQYF. Written as DNA, the CDR3 is TGTGCCAGCAGTTTTCTAGCGAGGAGCACAGATACGCAGTATTTT.

In regard to this clonotype: This clone may be a read error of a much larger clone one base away. This rearrangement joins TRBV20-1 to TRBJ2-1, with TRBD1 identical over 7 bases. The end of the DNA is better explained by TRBJ2-7, so the J call may be wrong. This CDR3 is built from 14 residues. Per the germline V gene, CDR1 is DFQATT and CDR2 is SNEGSKA (reference sequence). Written as DNA, the CDR3 is TGCAGTGCTGTGACAGGGATCTCCTACAATGAGCAGTACTTC. Its protein is CSAVTGISYNEQYF.

This chain joins TRBV4-1 and TRBJ1-5, with TRBD1 as a possible D gene (6 bases). This CDR3 has 14 amino acids. V was trimmed by 4 bases and J by 5 bases, leaving 12 bases between them. Germline CDR1 MGHRA, CDR2 YSYEKL. DNA for the CDR3: TGCGCCAGCAGCCGGCAGGGGATGGATCAGCCCCAGCATTTT. Its protein product is CASSRQGMDQPQHF.

This clonotype was detected a few times. This chain uses TRBV7-9 with TRBJ2-7; D remains unclear. V was pared by 0 bases and J by 3 bases, with 12 bases between. In germline, CDR1 is SEHNR, CDR2 FQNEAQ (reference sequence). The CDR3 runs 15 residues. The CDR3: CASSLAGGRYYEQYF. In DNA, the CDR3 is TGTGCCAGCAGCTTAGCTGGCGGCAGATACTACGAGCAGTACTTC.

In the case of this clonotype: At one end the junction does not follow the germline gene, possibly because of a read error. This chain connects TRBV25-1 to TRBJ2-7; the D gene could be TRBD1 or TRBD2 (5 bases each). From germline, CDR1 is MGHDK and CDR2 SYGVNS. The CDR3 is 14 amino acids. CDR3 protein: CASSAGTISYEHYF. The CDR3 DNA reads TGTGCCAGCAGTGCCGGGACGATCTCCTACGAGCACTACTTC.

This rearrangement joins TRBV25-1 to TRBJ1-5; D is unresolved. V dropped 3 bases and J dropped 5 bases, with 8 bases sitting between them. Per germline, CDR1 MGHDK and CDR2 SYGVNS. This CDR3 contains 13 residues. CDR3 bases: TGTGCCAGCAGTGAGGCCGGTCATCAGCCCCAGCATTTT. Protein product: CASSEAGHQPQHF. Drawing the rest from reference TRBV25-1 and TRBJ1-5, the complete variable domain is EADIYQTPRYLVIGTGKKITLECSQTMGHDKMYWYQQDPGMELHLIHYSYGVNSTEKGDLSSESTVSRIRTEHFPLTLESARPSHTSQYLCASSEAGHQPQHFGDGTRLSIL.

Remarks on this clonotype: Germline is not matched at one junction end, which may reflect a read error. The J gene is TRBJ2-1, the V gene TRBV18; the match to TRBD2 covers 7 bases. Germline V lookup: CDR1 KGHSH, CDR2 LQKENI. The CDR3 contains 17 residues. CDR3 sequence reads: CASSPTGASGAYNEQFF. CDR3 bases: TGTGCCAGCTCACCAACCGGGGCCAGCGGGGCCTATAATGAGCAGTTCTTC. The entire variable domain, with the rest obtained from reference TRBV18 and TRBJ2-1, is as follows: NAGVMQNPRHLVRRRGQEARLRCSPMKGHSHVYWYRQLPEEGLKFMVYLQKENIIDESGMPKERFSAEFPKEGPSILRIQQVVRGDSAAYFCASSPTGASGAYNEQFFGPGTRLTVL.

V is TRBV3-1 and J is TRBJ2-4; 8 positions match TRBD2. The J call may be wrong; the DNA end is better matched by TRBJ2-7. The CDR3 contains 16 residues. The germline V gene encodes CDR1 LGHDT and CDR2 YNNKEL (reference sequence). The CDR3 DNA reads TGTGCCAGCAGCCAAAGAGCGGGAGTCACCTCCTACGAGCAGTACTTC. Translated, it gives CASSQRAGVTSYEQYF.

This clonotype was detected many times. The chain combines TRBV28 with TRBJ2-3; 10 nucleotides line up with TRBD2. Germline CDR1 reads MDHEN; CDR2 reads SYDVKM. The CDR3 is 15 residues long. The J segment lost 8 bases and the V segment lost 2 bases, leaving 7 bases of the junction unmatched. DNA of the CDR3: TGTGCCAGCAGTTTAGCTAGCGGGAGTGCGGCTACGCAGTATTTT. It codes for CASSLASGSAATQYF.

This clonotype was seen a handful of times. This chain connects TRBV5-1 to TRBJ1-5; D is possibly TRBD1 (6 bases). The CDR3 length is 16 residues. Per the germline V gene, CDR1 is SGHRS and CDR2 is YFSETQ. Trimming took off 0 bases at V and 0 bases at J, with 10 bases between the two ends. The CDR3 nucleotides are TGCGCCAGCAGCTTGGTCGGACAGAATAGCAATCAGCCCCAGCATTTT. It codes for CASSLVGQNSNQPQHF.

V is TRBV7-8 and J is TRBJ2-6, with no clear D. The CDR3 has 16 amino acids. Germline CDR1 and CDR2: SGHVS and FQNEAQ. V dropped 5 bases and J dropped 2 bases, with 13 bases sitting between them. CDR3 sequence reads: CASSLGPSTGANVLTF. The CDR3 region has the DNA TGTGCCAGCAGCCTCGGGCCGTCCACTGGGGCCAACGTCCTGACTTTC.

The V call is TRBV7-9, the J call TRBJ2-7; 14 positions agree with TRBD2. Trimming cost V 0 bases and J 2 bases; bases outside gene matches: 9. This CDR3 contains 19 residues. Germline V gene sequence: CDR1 SEHNR, CDR2 FQNEAQ (reference sequence). DNA for the CDR3: TGTGCCAGCAGCTTAGCCAGGGGACTAGCGGGAGTCCTTACCTACGAGCAGTACTTC. Its protein product is CASSLARGLAGVLTYEQYF.